What follows are 11 T cell receptor beta chains derived from one specimen sequenced in a study of CD8 T cells in Susac syndrome. A quantity of about 0.5 to 1 ug RNA underwent reverse transcription using random hexamers. TCRdb used MiXCR to reprocess the immunoSEQ multiplex PCR reads, holding one entry per CDR3 protein. The sample lists roughly 80,000 distinct CDR3 sequences, over 75% occurring once. The sequencing sample was made of CD8+ T cells from PBMCs. The source is a human donor with multiple sclerosis.

Regarding this clonotype: At one end the junction does not follow the germline gene, possibly because of a read error. CDR3 sequence: CASSPLPSSPF. As DNA, the CDR3 is TGTGCCAGCAGCCCCCTCCCCAGTTCCCCCTTC. The V call is TRBV7-8, the J call TRBJ1-2; no firm D call. There are 11 residues in the CDR3. The germline CDR1 and CDR2 sequences are SGHVS and FQNEAQ.

The V gene is TRBV2, the J gene TRBJ2-1; 10 bases map to TRBD1. V lost 5 bases, J lost 6 bases, and 4 bases stayed unmatched. Per the germline V gene, CDR1 is SNHLY and CDR2 is FYNNEI. CDR3 length equals 14 residues. CDR3 protein: CASSHGQGVNEQFF. CDR3 nucleotide sequence: TGTGCCAGCAGTCACGGACAGGGGGTCAATGAGCAGTTCTTC.

This chain uses TRBV27 with TRBJ2-3; D is unresolved. Germline CDR1 and CDR2: MNHEY and SMNVEV (reference sequence). The CDR3 extends over 15 amino acids. V lost 3 bases and J 1 base, leaving 11 bases between the germline ends. Here the CDR3 reads CASSFELVGTDTQYF. CDR3 nucleotides: TGTGCCAGCAGTTTCGAGTTGGTTGGCACAGATACGCAGTATTTT.

The CDR3 DNA is TGTGCCAGCACCCATCCCCGGGCGAGGGGTGGGGTGGGTGAGCAGTACTTC. This gives the protein CASTHPRARGGVGEQYF. The rearrangement links TRBV12-3 or TRBV12-4 to TRBJ2-7, with D tentatively TRBD1 or TRBD2 (5 bases each). The CDR3 has 17 amino acids. V was cut by 7 bases and J by 7 bases, with 29 bases left in between.

V and J are TRBV16 and TRBJ1-1, with no clear D. V was trimmed by 2 bases and J by 4 bases, leaving 11 bases between them. The germline V gene encodes CDR1 KGHSY and CDR2 FQNENV. The CDR3 extends over 14 amino acids. This chain's CDR3 is CASSQSYIGTEAFF. As DNA, the CDR3 is TGTGCCAGCAGCCAAAGCTACATAGGCACTGAAGCTTTCTTT.

J is TRBJ2-5 and V is TRBV20-1; TRBD1 or TRBD2 may be the D gene (5 bases each). Trimming removed 0 bases from V and 1 base from J, with 15 bases in between. From germline, CDR1 is DFQATT and CDR2 SNEGSKA (reference sequence). CDR3 length: 16 residues. CDR3 region: CSARDGFRGTQETQYF. CDR3 nucleotides: TGCAGTGCTAGAGATGGATTCCGGGGCACCCAAGAGACCCAGTACTTC.

The rearrangement uses TRBV11-2 and TRBJ2-3; the match to TRBD2 covers 14 bases. The germline CDR1 and CDR2 sequences are SGHAT and FQNNGV. V lost 3 bases and J lost 4; bases outside the gene matches: 3. This CDR3 has 16 amino acids. The CDR3 nucleotides are TGTGCCAGCAGCTTGACTAGCGGGGGGGTCGCAGATACGCAGTATTTT. Translation gives CASSLTSGGVADTQYF.

Here the CDR3 reads CASSHARTFQETQYF. In DNA, the CDR3 is TGTGCCAGCAGCCACGCGAGGACTTTCCAAGAGACCCAGTACTTC. The chain employs TRBV6-5 and TRBJ2-5; maybe TRBD2 (5 bases). The CDR3 totals 15 residues. V was pared by 6 bases and J by 1 base, with 15 bases between. The germline V gene has CDR1 MNHEY and CDR2 SVGAGI.

This clonotype was found once. The V gene is TRBV28, the J gene TRBJ1-2; TRBD1 agrees at 7 bases. The CDR3 length is 13 residues. Germline trimming cut 5 bases from V and 4 bases from J; bases unmatched to any gene: 4. In germline, CDR1 is MDHEN, CDR2 SYDVKM. The CDR3 DNA is TGTGCCAGCAGTCAGGACAGGAGCTATGGCTACACCTTC. This codes for CASSQDRSYGYTF.

The chain recombines TRBV27 with TRBJ2-1, with 12 bases identical to TRBD2. Germline V CDR1 and CDR2: MNHEY, SMNVEV (reference sequence). This CDR3 has 15 amino acids. Trimming took 2 bases from V and 8 from J; bases not matched to a gene: 4. The CDR3 sequence is CASSLLAGGPDEQFF. CDR3 DNA: TGTGCCAGCAGTTTACTAGCGGGAGGGCCAGATGAGCAGTTCTTC.

The chain carries TRBV9 and TRBJ1-3; D is perhaps TRBD1 (5 bases). Germline V gene sequence: CDR1 SGDLS, CDR2 YYNGEE. This CDR3 is built from 16 residues. Trimming removed 0 bases at V and 3 bases at J, with 13 bases between. For the CDR3, the DNA is TGTGCCAGCAGCGTAGCGGACAAAGGGATTGGAAACACCATATATTTT. Its protein is CASSVADKGIGNTIYF.